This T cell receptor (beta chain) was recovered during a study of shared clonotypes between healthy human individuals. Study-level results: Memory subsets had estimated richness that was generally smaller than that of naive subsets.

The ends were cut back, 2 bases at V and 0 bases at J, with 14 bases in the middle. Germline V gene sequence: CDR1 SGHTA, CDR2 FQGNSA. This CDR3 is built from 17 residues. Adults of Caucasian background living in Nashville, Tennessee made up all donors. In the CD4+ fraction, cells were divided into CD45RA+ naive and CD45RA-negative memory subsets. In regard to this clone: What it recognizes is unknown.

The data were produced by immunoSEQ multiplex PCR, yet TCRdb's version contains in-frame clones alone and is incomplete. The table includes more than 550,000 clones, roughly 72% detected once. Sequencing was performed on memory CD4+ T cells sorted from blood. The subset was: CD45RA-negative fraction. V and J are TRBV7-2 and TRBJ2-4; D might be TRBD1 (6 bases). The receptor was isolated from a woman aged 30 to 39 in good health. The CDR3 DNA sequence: TGTGCCAGCAGCTTAAGCCACAGGGCACTAGCCAAAAACATTCAGTACTTC. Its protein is CASSLSHRALAKNIQYF.